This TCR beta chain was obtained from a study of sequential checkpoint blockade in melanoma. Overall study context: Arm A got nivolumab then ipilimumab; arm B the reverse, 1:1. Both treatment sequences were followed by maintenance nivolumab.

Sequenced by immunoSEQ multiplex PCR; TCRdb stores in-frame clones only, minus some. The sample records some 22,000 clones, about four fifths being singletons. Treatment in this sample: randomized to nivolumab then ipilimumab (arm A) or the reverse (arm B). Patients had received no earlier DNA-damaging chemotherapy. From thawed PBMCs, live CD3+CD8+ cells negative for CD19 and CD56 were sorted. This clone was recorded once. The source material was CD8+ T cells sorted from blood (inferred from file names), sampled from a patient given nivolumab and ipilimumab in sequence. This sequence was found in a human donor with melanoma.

The chain's CDR3 is CASSFWDRQETQYF. DNA for the CDR3: TGTGCCAGCAGTTTCTGGGACAGGCAAGAGACCCAGTACTTC. The gene calls are TRBV27 and TRBJ2-5; TRBD1 matches 8 bases. The junction had 2 bases not matched to a gene; V was cut back by 3 bases and J by 2 bases. Germline V gene data show CDR1 as MNHEY and CDR2 as SMNVEV (reference sequence). CDR3 length: 14 residues.